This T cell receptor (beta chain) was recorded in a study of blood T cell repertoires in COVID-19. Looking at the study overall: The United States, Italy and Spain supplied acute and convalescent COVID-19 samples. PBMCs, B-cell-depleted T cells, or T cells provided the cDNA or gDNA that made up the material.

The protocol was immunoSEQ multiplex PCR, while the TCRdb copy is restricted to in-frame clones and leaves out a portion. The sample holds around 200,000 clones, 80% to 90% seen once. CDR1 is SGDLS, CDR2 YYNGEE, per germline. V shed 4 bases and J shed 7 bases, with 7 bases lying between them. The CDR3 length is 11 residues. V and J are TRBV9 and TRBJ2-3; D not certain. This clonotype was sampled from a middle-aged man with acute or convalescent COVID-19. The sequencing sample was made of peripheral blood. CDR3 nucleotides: TGTGCCAGCAGCTTGGGCCATACGCAGTATTTT. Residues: CASSLGHTQYF.